This T cell receptor beta chain derives from a study of T cells expressing NK-cell markers. General study results and limits: Dominant NKG2C+ clonotypes were found to form roughly 1.0-7.0% of CD8+ T cells in about 6 donors.

5'RACE template switching built TCR beta cDNA with unique molecular identifiers. TCRdb derives one entry per CDR3 protein from the 5' RACE reads, leaving out DNA. This sample's table reports about 170,000 distinct CDR3 sequences. The CDR3 runs to 16 residues. Germline V CDR1 and CDR2: SGHAT, FQNNGV. In regard to this clonotype: Its antigen remains unknown.

Sequencing was carried out using blood T cells: a sorted CD56 or NKG2C T cell subset, CD4+ or CD8+ T cells, or bulk PBMC T cells (not recorded which). This chain joins TRBV11-2 and TRBJ2-5; the D call from TCRdb, TRBD2, cannot be confirmed without DNA. The clonotype comes from a man aged 18 to 69 in good health. CDR3 loop: CASSSLAGGLKETQYF.